This T cell receptor beta chain was identified in a study of identical twins. General observations from the study: Low generation-probability sequences were in excess among twin-shared out-of-frame alpha sequences.

Note on this clonotype: No antigen is known for it.

TCRdb analysed the 5' RACE reads with MiXCR anew, one entry per CDR3 protein. The data contain hundreds of thousands of distinct CDR3 sequences, 24% of them seen just once; the ten biggest clones take up just under 3%. The V end was cut by 8 bases, the J end by 0 bases, with 13 bases between. This CDR3 is 14 amino acids long. Germline values: CDR1 MNHNS, CDR2 SASEGT. The same data also went into a second study, on T cells expressing NK-cell markers.

The genes are TRBV6-1 and TRBJ2-5; D gene unclear. The TCR sequence derives from a woman under 30 in good health. Input material: CD4+ T cells sorted from blood. CDR3 sequence reads: CASRTRFYQETQYF. DNA of the CDR3: TGTGCCAGCCGGACCAGATTTTACCAAGAGACCCAGTACTTC.